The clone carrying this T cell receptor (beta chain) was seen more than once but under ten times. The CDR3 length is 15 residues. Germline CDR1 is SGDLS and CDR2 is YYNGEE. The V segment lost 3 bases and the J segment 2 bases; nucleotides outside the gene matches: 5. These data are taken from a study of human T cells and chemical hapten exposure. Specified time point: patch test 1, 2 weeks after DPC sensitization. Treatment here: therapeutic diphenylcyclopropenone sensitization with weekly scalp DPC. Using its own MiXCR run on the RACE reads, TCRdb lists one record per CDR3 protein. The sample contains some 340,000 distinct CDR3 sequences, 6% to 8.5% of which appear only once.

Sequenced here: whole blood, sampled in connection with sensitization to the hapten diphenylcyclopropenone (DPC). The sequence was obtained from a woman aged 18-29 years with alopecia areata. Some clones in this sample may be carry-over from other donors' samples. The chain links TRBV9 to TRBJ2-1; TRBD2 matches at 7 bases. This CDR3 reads CASSAGTNTYNEQFF. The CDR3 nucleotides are TGTGCCAGCAGCGCCGGGACTAATACCTACAATGAGCAGTTCTTC.